A selection of T cell receptor beta chains follows, all from one sample in a study of T cells in Graves' hyperthyroidism and ophthalmopathy. TCRdb reprocessed the multiplex PCR reads with MiXCR, giving one entry per CDR3 protein. This sample has about 610,000 distinct CDR3 sequences, with 14% to 15% found just once. The material sequenced was blood. All receptors derive from a woman aged 40 to 50 with Graves' ophthalmopathy. Both conserved end residues are part of each CDR3. Fields, in order: V gene, J gene, D gene, clone size, CDR3 DNA, CDR3 protein. D genes are given only for firm matches. Only part of the rows carry a size: once, few, many, or a class if the clone is expanded.

V gene: TRBV6-5
J gene: TRBJ1-5
D gene: .
clone size: few
CDR3 DNA: TGTGCCAGCAGTTACTCGCCTGGGACGGGTAAATGGCCCCAGCATTTT
CDR3 protein: CASSYSPGTGKWPQHF

V gene: TRBV19
J gene: TRBJ2-2
D gene: .
clone size: many
CDR3 DNA: TGTGCCACCCGGGACTTCGCGAACACCGGGGAGCTGTTTTTT
CDR3 protein: CATRDFANTGELFF

V gene: TRBV30
J gene: TRBJ2-2
D gene: .
clone size: many
CDR3 DNA: TGTGCCTGGAGGGACGGACAGATTAGGAACACCGGGGAGCTGTTTTTT
CDR3 protein: CAWRDGQIRNTGELFF

V gene: TRBV4-1
J gene: TRBJ2-7
D gene: .
clone size: .
CDR3 DNA: TGCGCCAGCAGCCCCACTGAGAGAGACCAGACCTACGAGCAGTACTTC
CDR3 protein: CASSPTERDQTYEQYF

V gene: TRBV6-2/TRBV6-3
J gene: TRBJ2-7
D gene: .
clone size: once
CDR3 DNA: TGTGCCAGCAGTTTACGGGAGTACGACGAGCAGTACTTC
CDR3 protein: CASSLREYDEQYF

V gene: TRBV7-2
J gene: TRBJ1-1
D gene: .
clone size: many
CDR3 DNA: TGTGCCAGCAGCCCCCGCAGGGTTATGAACACTGAAGCTTTCTTT
CDR3 protein: CASSPRRVMNTEAFF

V gene: TRBV6-2/TRBV6-3
J gene: TRBJ2-2
D gene: .
clone size: many
CDR3 DNA: TGTGCCAGCAGTTTGGTGCGGGGGAACACCGGGGAGCTGTTTTTT
CDR3 protein: CASSLVRGNTGELFF

V gene: TRBV28
J gene: TRBJ2-7
D gene: .
clone size: many
CDR3 DNA: TGTGCCAGCAGCAAACTTCCGAACGAGCAGTACTTC
CDR3 protein: CASSKLPNEQYF

V gene: TRBV7-8
J gene: TRBJ1-2
D gene: TRBD1
clone size: few
CDR3 DNA: TGTGCCAGCAGCTCGAGACTTCCGGGACAGAAGCTTGGGTATGGCTACACCTTC
CDR3 protein: CASSSRLPGQKLGYGYTF

V gene: TRBV6-1
J gene: TRBJ1-1
D gene: .
clone size: many
CDR3 DNA: TGTGCCAGCAGTCCAACCAAACATGGGCAGGTTACAACTTTCTTT
CDR3 protein: CASSPTKHGQVTTFF

V gene: TRBV11-3
J gene: TRBJ2-5
D gene: .
clone size: many
CDR3 DNA: TGTGCCAGCAGCCAGTACCTGACAGTGTACCAAGAGACCCAGTACTTC
CDR3 protein: CASSQYLTVYQETQYF

V gene: TRBV28
J gene: TRBJ2-7
D gene: .
clone size: many
CDR3 DNA: TGTGCCAGCAGTCCCGTCTCTACGGGAGTCTCCTACGAGCAGTACTTC
CDR3 protein: CASSPVSTGVSYEQYF

V gene: TRBV28
J gene: TRBJ1-1
D gene: .
clone size: .
CDR3 DNA: TGTGCCAGCAGTTTCAGGGGAAGGGGAGACACTGAAGCTTTCTTT
CDR3 protein: CASSFRGRGDTEAFF

V gene: TRBV2
J gene: TRBJ2-5
D gene: .
clone size: many
CDR3 DNA: TGTGCCAGCATTTCGGACGGAGAGACCCAGTACTTC
CDR3 protein: CASISDGETQYF

V gene: TRBV25-1
J gene: TRBJ2-3
D gene: .
clone size: .
CDR3 DNA: TGTGCCAGCACCGAAGGGCGTGGTACGCAGTATTTT
CDR3 protein: CASTEGRGTQYF

V gene: TRBV4-2
J gene: TRBJ2-5
D gene: .
clone size: many
CDR3 DNA: TGTGCCAGCAGCCAAGGGCCGGGAGAGGCGCGAGAGACCCAGTACTTC
CDR3 protein: CASSQGPGEARETQYF

V gene: TRBV7-8
J gene: TRBJ1-5
D gene: TRBD1
clone size: many
CDR3 DNA: TGTGCCAGCAGCTTAGCGTGGGGACAGGGTGGCCAGCCCCAGCATTTT
CDR3 protein: CASSLAWGQGGQPQHF

V gene: TRBV5-4
J gene: TRBJ1-2
D gene: TRBD1
clone size: many
CDR3 DNA: TGTGCCAGCAGCTTGTACAGGGGATTCTATGGCTACACCTTC
CDR3 protein: CASSLYRGFYGYTF

V gene: TRBV4-1
J gene: TRBJ1-2
D gene: TRBD1
clone size: few
CDR3 DNA: TGCGCCAGCAGCCCCCGTGGAGGGGGCGACTATGGCTACACCTTC
CDR3 protein: CASSPRGGGDYGYTF

V gene: TRBV5-1
J gene: TRBJ2-5
D gene: TRBD2
clone size: few
CDR3 DNA: TGCGCCAGCAGCTCTACTGGGACTAGCGGGAGCGCTGAGACCCAGTACTTC
CDR3 protein: CASSSTGTSGSAETQYF

V gene: TRBV7-2
J gene: TRBJ1-1
D gene: .
clone size: many
CDR3 DNA: TGTGCCAGCAGCTTAGATCGGAACACTGAAGCTTTCTTT
CDR3 protein: CASSLDRNTEAFF

V gene: TRBV7-3
J gene: TRBJ2-2
D gene: TRBD2
clone size: .
CDR3 DNA: TGTGCCAGCAGCTTAACCTTAGCGGGAGGACGTCATTTGGACACCGGGGAGCTGTTTTTT
CDR3 protein: CASSLTLAGGRHLDTGELFF

V gene: TRBV7-3
J gene: TRBJ2-2
D gene: .
clone size: .
CDR3 DNA: TGTGCCAGCAGCTTAAACCCAAACACCGGGGAGCTGGTTTTT
CDR3 protein: CASSLNPNTGELVF

V gene: TRBV29-1
J gene: TRBJ1-1
D gene: .
clone size: many
CDR3 DNA: TGCAGCGTTGAAGATCGAAGGTCGGGGACCGAAGCTTTCTTT
CDR3 protein: CSVEDRRSGTEAFF

V gene: TRBV28
J gene: TRBJ1-3
D gene: TRBD1
clone size: many
CDR3 DNA: TGTGCCAGCAGTCCGGGGGACAGCTCTGGAAACACCATATATTTT
CDR3 protein: CASSPGDSSGNTIYF

V gene: TRBV30
J gene: TRBJ2-7
D gene: TRBD1
clone size: .
CDR3 DNA: TGTGCCTGGACCGGGACAGCATCCTACGAGCAGTACTTC
CDR3 protein: CAWTGTASYEQYF

V gene: TRBV19
J gene: TRBJ1-2
D gene: .
clone size: few
CDR3 DNA: TGTGCCAGCTTAGAGATCCGGGGACCCTATGGCTACACCTTC
CDR3 protein: CASLEIRGPYGYTF

V gene: TRBV10-3
J gene: TRBJ2-2
D gene: TRBD1
clone size: .
CDR3 DNA: TGTGCCATCACTAGGACAGGGGACACCGGGGAGCTGTTTTTT
CDR3 protein: CAITRTGDTGELFF

V gene: TRBV12-3/TRBV12-4
J gene: TRBJ1-1
D gene: .
clone size: many
CDR3 DNA: TGTGCCAGCAGCCCTAGAACCGACAGCCCGAACACTGAAGCTTTCTTT
CDR3 protein: CASSPRTDSPNTEAFF

V gene: TRBV19
J gene: TRBJ2-5
D gene: .
clone size: many
CDR3 DNA: TGTGCCAGTAGGGAACAGGGCCGAGGTCAAGAGACCCAGTACTTC
CDR3 protein: CASREQGRGQETQYF

V gene: TRBV11-2
J gene: TRBJ2-7
D gene: TRBD1
clone size: .
CDR3 DNA: TGTGCCAGCAGCTTTTACCCGGGACAGGGAATTTACGAGCAGTACTTC
CDR3 protein: CASSFYPGQGIYEQYF

V gene: TRBV6-2/TRBV6-3
J gene: TRBJ1-2
D gene: TRBD1
clone size: many
CDR3 DNA: TGTGCCACTACGGGACAGAACTATGGCTGGACCTTC
CDR3 protein: CATTGQNYGWTF

V gene: TRBV12-3/TRBV12-4
J gene: TRBJ1-2
D gene: TRBD1
clone size: many
CDR3 DNA: TGTGCCAGCAGGTTGGGACAGAACTATGGCTACACCTTC
CDR3 protein: CASRLGQNYGYTF

V gene: TRBV4-1
J gene: TRBJ2-5
D gene: .
clone size: many
CDR3 DNA: TGCGCCAGCAGCCAAGGGATCAGGGAAGAGACCCAGTACTTC
CDR3 protein: CASSQGIREETQYF

V gene: TRBV28
J gene: TRBJ2-7
D gene: .
clone size: few
CDR3 DNA: TGTGCCCGACTGCAGGGGACGGGCTACGAGCAGTACTTC
CDR3 protein: CARLQGTGYEQYF

V gene: TRBV10-3
J gene: TRBJ1-1
D gene: TRBD1
clone size: many
CDR3 DNA: TGTGCCATCAACCGGGACAGCAACACTGAAGCTTTCTTT
CDR3 protein: CAINRDSNTEAFF

V gene: TRBV27
J gene: TRBJ2-5
D gene: .
clone size: many
CDR3 DNA: TGTGCCAGCAGTTTGCCAATTATCCAAGAGACCCAGTACTTC
CDR3 protein: CASSLPIIQETQYF

V gene: TRBV6-2/TRBV6-3
J gene: TRBJ2-5
D gene: TRBD2
clone size: .
CDR3 DNA: TGTGCCAGCAGCTACGGTGCTAGCGGCGAGACCCAGTACTTC
CDR3 protein: CASSYGASGETQYF

V gene: TRBV12-3/TRBV12-4
J gene: TRBJ1-2
D gene: TRBD1
clone size: .
CDR3 DNA: TGTGCCAGCAGCCGCCTTGGGACAGCTGGCTACACCTTC
CDR3 protein: CASSRLGTAGYTF